A single T cell receptor (beta chain) is shown here with its context. What it recognizes is unknown. This sample was included in a study of cytomegalovirus exposure and HLA in healthy donors. Study-level findings and limits: Researchers catalogued approximately 170 TCR beta chains as cytomegalovirus-associated. Reports described diagnosis of cytomegalovirus status by the classifier as highly specific and sensitive.

Sequencing used immunoSEQ multiplex PCR; TCRdb keeps in-frame clones, though not all of them. This sample yields fewer than 200,000 clones, of which approximately 86% are seen a single time; 2.7% belongs to the top ten. Per the germline V gene, CDR1 is SQVTM and CDR2 is ANQGSEA. The CDR3 spans 15 residues. V dropped 0 bases and J dropped 7; count of bases not matched to a gene: 11. J is TRBJ1-2 and V is TRBV29-1; 7 bases map to TRBD1. The sequenced material came from PBMCs. The TCR was taken from a man between 18 and 35 years old in good health and CMV-seropositive. The CDR3 DNA follows: TGCAGCGTTGAAGATATAGGGGGCCCCCTCGGTGGCTACACCTTC. Translated: CSVEDIGGPLGGYTF.